The sequence of this TCR beta chain was determined in a study of T cells in Graves' hyperthyroidism and ophthalmopathy. Across the whole study: The blood sample was taken at first diagnosis, before treatment began.

This clonotype was observed many times. There were TCR beta CDR3 regions amplified from RNA transcripts. First-round RT-PCR of the TCR CDR3 relied on the HTBI primer set. TCRdb processed the multiplex PCR reads anew with MiXCR; each CDR3 protein has one entry. Of some 250,000 distinct CDR3 sequences listed, about 15% are singletons. Germline V lookup: CDR1 SQVTM, CDR2 ANQGSEA. The ends lost 3 bases at V and 4 bases at J; junction bases unmatched: 2. This CDR3 comprises 12 residues. This TCR was recovered from a woman aged 35 to 49 with Graves' hyperthyroidism that later progressed to Graves' ophthalmopathy. Sequencing input: blood. The chain carries TRBV29-1 and TRBJ2-7, with TRBD1 matching 8 bases. The CDR3 bases are TGCAGCGTTGAGGACAGGGTGTACGAGCAGTACTTC. The encoded protein is CSVEDRVYEQYF.